Included here is one TCR beta chain sequence, with context. The antigen remains unidentified. This record comes from a study of cytomegalovirus exposure and HLA in healthy donors. Overall study context: From about 179 million T cells, an earlier analysis saw 90 million to 130 million unique TCR beta sequences.

The CDR3 extends over 17 amino acids. Overall study results and limits: Most of the CMV-associated TCR beta chains (in a later analysis) appeared to be HLA-restricted. CMV serostatus was the sole immune exposure information available.

Both 60 Vbeta primers and 13 Jbeta primers went into the PCR. Authors' data handling: Roughly 83 million unique TCR beta chains, roughly 11 million of them shared, were counted by a later analysis. Sequenced by immunoSEQ multiplex PCR; TCRdb stores in-frame clones only, minus some. Clone size and V and J calls were adopted from that table, with D and trimming inferred from the DNA. The data show roughly 150,000 clones, approximately 82% seen once. This chain uses TRBV21-1 with TRBJ2-3; the tabulated D call, TRBD2, remains unverified against the DNA. TRBV21-1 is designated a pseudogene. Sequenced sample: PBMCs. This clonotype was obtained from a male donor in good health and CMV-seronegative. The CDR3 coding sequence is TGTGCCAGCAGCAAAGGTACTAGCGGAGGGAGCACAGATACGCAGTATTTT. Translating it yields CASSKGTSGGSTDTQYF.